This T cell receptor beta chain came from a study of Graves' ophthalmopathy and Graves' hyperthyroidism. About the research overall: There was a collection of peripheral blood at initial diagnosis, before any treatment. Study-level results: Also, most clonotypes expanded in the thyroid above 0.001 frequency appeared in blood. The model predicted ophthalmopathy progression with about 69% sensitivity and less than 85% specificity.

Amplifying from RNA transcripts, the study obtained TCR beta CDR3 regions. The first-round RT-PCR employed HTBI primers together with the Qiagen OneStep RT-PCR kit. A multiplex PCR was then performed as the second round. From the multiplex PCR reads, TCRdb called clonotypes with MiXCR, one entry per CDR3 protein. The sample shows over 45,000 distinct CDR3 sequences, 50% of them seen only once. Other autoimmune disease, uncontrolled infection, pregnancy and lactation led to exclusion. There are many counts of this clonotype. Its cognate antigen is unknown. This CDR3 is built from 13 residues. The trim removed 7 bases at V and 3 bases at J, leaving 5 bases unmatched. Germline CDR1 and CDR2: MNHNS and SASEGT.

The V call is TRBV6-1, the J call TRBJ2-7; TRBD1 aligns across 8 bases. This receptor was identified in an adult man with Graves' ophthalmopathy. The sequencing sample was made of peripheral blood. CDR3 DNA: TGTGCCAGCACTCGACAGGGGAGCTACGAGCAGTACTTC. Amino acid sequence: CASTRQGSYEQYF.